Presented here are 10 T cell receptor beta chains from one specimen sequenced in a study of blood T cell repertoires in COVID-19. Profiling relied on immunoSEQ multiplex PCR, and the TCRdb table lists in-frame clones only, not all of them. The table records some 250,000 clones, roughly 87% of them present only once. Input material: peripheral blood. The receptor source for this set is a man between 60 and 75 years old who had recovered from COVID-19.

Worth noting for this clone: Additional DNA sequences in this sample encode the identical CDR3. The chain links TRBV6-5 to TRBJ1-1; unclear D gene. The CDR3 has 14 amino acids. Between the trimmed V and J ends, which lost 2 bases and 4 bases, there was a span of 11 bases. CDR1 is MNHEY and CDR2 is SVGAGI in the germline V gene. The CDR3 DNA sequence: TGTGCCAGCAGTTACCCCGGCGGAGGCACTGAAGCTTTCTTT. Translated: CASSYPGGGTEAFF.

V usage is TRBV11-3 and J usage is TRBJ1-1, with D perhaps matching TRBD1 (5 bases). CDR1 SGHNT and CDR2 YENEEA come from the germline V gene. The CDR3 runs to 15 residues. With 5 bases removed from V and 0 bases from J, the gap between germline ends came to 13 bases. For the CDR3, the DNA is TGTGCCAGCAGCCCTGCGGGGGTAATGAACACTGAAGCTTTCTTT. Its protein is CASSPAGVMNTEAFF.

V is TRBV7-8 and J is TRBJ2-5; 8 nucleotides line up with TRBD1. V was pared by 0 bases and J by 5 bases, with 8 bases of the junction left unmatched. This CDR3 comprises 16 residues. The V gene's germline CDR1 is SGHVS and CDR2 FQNEAQ. In DNA form, the CDR3 reads TGTGCCAGCAGCTTAGCGTGGCAGGGGGCAAAGGAGACCCAGTACTTC. Translating it yields CASSLAWQGAKETQYF.

The chain uses TRBV12-3 or TRBV12-4 and TRBJ1-2; TRBD1 agrees at 8 bases. The CDR3 runs 13 residues. The V gene end was trimmed by 5 bases and the J gene end by 4 bases; junction bases not matched to a gene: 3. CDR3 bases: TGTGCCAGCAGTCCAACAGGGGGCTATGGCTACACCTTC. Translated, it gives CASSPTGGYGYTF.

V and J are TRBV6-1 and TRBJ2-5, with D maybe TRBD1 (5 bases). Germline V gene data show CDR1 as MNHNS and CDR2 as SASEGT. This CDR3 contains 14 residues. The V and J ends lost 1 base and 5 bases respectively, with 11 bases between them. This CDR3 is CASSEGGSRETQYF. The CDR3 DNA reads TGTGCCAGCAGTGAAGGGGGCTCAAGGGAGACCCAGTACTTC.

This sequence joins TRBV20-1 and TRBJ2-3, with 9 bases that match TRBD1. The CDR3 consists of 11 residues. Per germline, CDR1 DFQATT and CDR2 SNEGSKA (reference sequence). J lost 9 bases, V lost 5 bases, and 3 bases had no gene match. CDR3 loop: CSALQGATQYF. For the CDR3, the DNA is TGCAGTGCTTTACAGGGGGCGACGCAGTATTTT.

The genes are TRBV25-1 and TRBJ2-7, with 9 bases aligning to TRBD1. The ends lost 6 bases at V and 3 bases at J; junction bases unmatched: 9. Germline CDR1 reads MGHDK; CDR2 reads SYGVNS. The CDR3 has 15 residues. Written as DNA, the CDR3 is TGTGCCAGCAGGGGCCTTGGACAGGGGAACTACGAGCAGTACTTC. Translated: CASRGLGQGNYEQYF.

The chain recombines TRBV7-8 with TRBJ2-7; D is possibly TRBD2 (6 bases). V lost 5 bases, J lost 7 bases, and 15 bases lay in between. Germline V gene data show CDR1 as SGHVS and CDR2 as FQNEAQ. The CDR3 consists of 13 residues. CDR3 coding DNA: TGTGCCAGCAGCACCCCCGGGACTGCAGAGCAGTACGTC. Its protein product is CASSTPGTAEQYV.

The rearrangement joins TRBV27 to TRBJ1-5, with D hard to call. CDR1 is MNHEY, CDR2 SMNVEV, per germline (reference sequence). The CDR3 is 14 amino acids. V was pared by 6 bases and J by 1 base, with 10 bases between. DNA for the CDR3: TGTGCCAGCAGAGGGAGTACGAGCAATCAGCCCCAGCATTTT. This translates into CASRGSTSNQPQHF.

This clone was counted between two and nine times. The rearrangement links TRBV30 to TRBJ1-5; D possibly corresponds to TRBD1 (5 bases). The CDR3 has 13 amino acids. The V gene lost 2 bases and the J gene lost 6 bases, with 11 bases spanning the gap. Germline V gene sequence: CDR1 GTSNPN, CDR2 SVGIG (reference sequence). CDR3 nucleotide sequence: TGTGCCTGGAGTCGACAGATAGGTCAGCCCCAGCATTTT. This codes for CAWSRQIGQPQHF.